The 9 T cell receptor beta chains listed next were all sequenced from one sample in a study of blood T cell repertoires in COVID-19. Assay: immunoSEQ multiplex PCR; the TCRdb copy retains only in-frame clones and omits some. The sample lists about 250,000 clones, approximately 85% occurring once. Sequencing was performed on peripheral blood. The source of these receptors is a man aged 50 or older with active or convalescent COVID-19.

V and J are TRBV11-2 and TRBJ2-1; 9 bases map to TRBD2. Unmatched junction bases numbered 7, after V lost 3 bases and J lost 10 bases. The CDR3 extends over 14 amino acids. Germline V lookup: CDR1 SGHAT, CDR2 FQNNGV. CDR3 protein: CASSLGTSREEQFF. Written as DNA, the CDR3 is TGTGCCAGCAGCTTGGGGACTAGCCGAGAGGAGCAGTTCTTC.

This clone was counted a single time. The chain employs TRBV7-9 and TRBJ2-1; TRBD2 agrees at 10 bases. With 6 bases clipped from V and 4 bases from J, the junction kept 3 bases outside the gene matches. The CDR3 is made up of 14 amino acids. The germline V gene encodes CDR1 SEHNR and CDR2 FQNEAQ (reference sequence). In DNA form, the CDR3 reads TGTGCCAGCAGTACTAGCGGGGATTACAATGAGCAGTTCTTC. Translating gives CASSTSGDYNEQFF.

The chain recombines TRBV20-1 with TRBJ2-3; D might be TRBD2 (5 bases). Germline CDR1 and CDR2: DFQATT and SNEGSKA (reference sequence). Deletions cut 3 bases from V and 6 bases from J, with 19 bases between. This CDR3 is 15 amino acids long. Here the CDR3 reads CSASLREQGWDTQYF. DNA for the CDR3: TGCAGTGCTAGTTTACGGGAACAAGGGTGGGATACGCAGTATTTT.

This clone showed up just a few times. The chain employs TRBV5-4 and TRBJ1-1; no clear D gene. This CDR3 has 13 amino acids. Germline CDR1 reads SGHNT; CDR2 reads YYREEE (reference sequence). V was trimmed by 3 bases and J by 1 base, leaving 7 bases between them. This CDR3 reads CASSSLSNTEAFF. CDR3 sequence (DNA): TGTGCCAGCAGCTCCCTCTCGAACACTGAAGCTTTCTTT.

V gene TRBV5-1 combines with J gene TRBJ1-1, with 7 bases lining up with TRBD1. CDR3 length: 15 residues. Germline loops: CDR1 SGHRS, CDR2 YFSETQ. After removal of 2 bases from V and 0 bases from J, the junction contained 4 bases not matched to a gene. The CDR3 DNA sequence: TGCGCCAGCAGCTTTGGAGGGGGCTTGAACACTGAAGCTTTCTTT. Translation: CASSFGGGLNTEAFF.

The CDR3 DNA is TGTGCCAGCAGCCTCGTCGGGACAGGGGTTGAGTCCTATAATTCACCCCTCCACTTT. Its translation: CASSLVGTGVESYNSPLHF. The V and J genes are TRBV14 and TRBJ1-6, with TRBD1 identical over 10 bases. Unmatched junction bases numbered 10, after V lost 4 bases and J lost 1 base. There are 19 residues in the CDR3. CDR1 is SGHDN and CDR2 is FVKESK in the germline V gene.

This chain joins TRBV5-5 and TRBJ1-4, with 9 bases lining up with TRBD1. Trimming removed 2 bases from V and 5 bases from J; junction bases left unmatched: 7. This CDR3 has 16 residues. Germline V gene data show CDR1 as SGHKS and CDR2 as YYEKEE (reference sequence). In nucleotides, the CDR3 is TGTGCCAGCAGCTTCCGACAGGGGGAGGGGAATGAAAAACTGTTTTTT. Amino acid sequence: CASSFRQGEGNEKLFF.

The rearrangement links TRBV28 to TRBJ2-4; tentative D call: TRBD1 (5 bases). V was shortened by 6 bases and J by 8 bases, with 8 bases between the two germline ends. This CDR3 comprises 11 residues. Looked up from germline, CDR1 is MDHEN and CDR2 is SYDVKM. In DNA form, the CDR3 reads TGTGCCAGCAGGACAGTTGACATTCAGTACTTC. Amino acids: CASRTVDIQYF.

The chain employs TRBV27 and TRBJ1-6; D might be TRBD1 (5 bases). The germline gives CDR1 MNHEY, CDR2 SMNVEV (reference sequence). With 7 bases removed from V and 3 bases from J, the gap between germline ends came to 22 bases. The CDR3 sequence is 18 residues long. The CDR3 spells CASMSRVLTGRYNSPLHF. The CDR3 bases are TGTGCCAGCATGAGCAGAGTACTTACAGGCCGCTATAATTCACCCCTCCACTTT.